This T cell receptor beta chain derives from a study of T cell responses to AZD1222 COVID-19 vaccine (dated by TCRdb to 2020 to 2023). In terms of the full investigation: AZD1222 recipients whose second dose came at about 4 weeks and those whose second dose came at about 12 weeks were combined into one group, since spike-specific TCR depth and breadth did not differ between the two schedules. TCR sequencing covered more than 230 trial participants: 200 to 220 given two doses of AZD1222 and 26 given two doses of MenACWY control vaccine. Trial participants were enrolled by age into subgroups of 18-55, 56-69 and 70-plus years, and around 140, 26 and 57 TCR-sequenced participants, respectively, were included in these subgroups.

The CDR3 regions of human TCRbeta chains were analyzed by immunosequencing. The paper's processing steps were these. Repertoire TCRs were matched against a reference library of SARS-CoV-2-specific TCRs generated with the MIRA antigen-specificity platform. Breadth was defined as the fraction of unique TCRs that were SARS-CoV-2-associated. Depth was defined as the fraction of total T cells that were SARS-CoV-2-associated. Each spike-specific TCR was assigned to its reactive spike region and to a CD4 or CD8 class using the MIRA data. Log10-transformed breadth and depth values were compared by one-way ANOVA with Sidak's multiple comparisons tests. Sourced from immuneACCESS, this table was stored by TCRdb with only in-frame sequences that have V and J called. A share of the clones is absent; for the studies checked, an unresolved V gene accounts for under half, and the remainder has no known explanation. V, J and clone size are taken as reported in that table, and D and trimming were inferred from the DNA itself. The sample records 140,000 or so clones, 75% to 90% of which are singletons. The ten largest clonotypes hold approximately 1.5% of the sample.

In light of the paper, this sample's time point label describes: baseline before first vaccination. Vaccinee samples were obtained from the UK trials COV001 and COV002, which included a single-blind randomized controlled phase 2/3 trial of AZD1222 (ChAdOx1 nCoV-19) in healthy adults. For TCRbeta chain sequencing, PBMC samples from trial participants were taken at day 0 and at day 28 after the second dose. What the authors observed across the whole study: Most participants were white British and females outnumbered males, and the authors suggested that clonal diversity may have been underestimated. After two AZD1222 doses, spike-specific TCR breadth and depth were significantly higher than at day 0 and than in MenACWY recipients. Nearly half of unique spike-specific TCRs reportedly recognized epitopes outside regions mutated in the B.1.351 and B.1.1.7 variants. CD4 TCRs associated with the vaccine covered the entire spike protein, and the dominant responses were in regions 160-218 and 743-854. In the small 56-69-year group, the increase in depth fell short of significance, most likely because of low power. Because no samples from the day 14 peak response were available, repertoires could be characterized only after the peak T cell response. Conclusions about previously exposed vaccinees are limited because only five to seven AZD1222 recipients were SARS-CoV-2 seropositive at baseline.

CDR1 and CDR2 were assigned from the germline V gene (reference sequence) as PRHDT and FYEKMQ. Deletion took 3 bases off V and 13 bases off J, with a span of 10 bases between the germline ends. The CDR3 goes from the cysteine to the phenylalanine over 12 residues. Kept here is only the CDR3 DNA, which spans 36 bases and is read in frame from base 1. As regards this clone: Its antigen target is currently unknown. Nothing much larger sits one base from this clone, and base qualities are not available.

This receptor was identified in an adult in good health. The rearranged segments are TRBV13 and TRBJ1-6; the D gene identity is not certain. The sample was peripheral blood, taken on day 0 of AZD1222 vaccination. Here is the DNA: TGTGCCAGCAGCTTGAGCAGCCTGCCCCTCCACTTT. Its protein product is CASSLSSLPLHF.